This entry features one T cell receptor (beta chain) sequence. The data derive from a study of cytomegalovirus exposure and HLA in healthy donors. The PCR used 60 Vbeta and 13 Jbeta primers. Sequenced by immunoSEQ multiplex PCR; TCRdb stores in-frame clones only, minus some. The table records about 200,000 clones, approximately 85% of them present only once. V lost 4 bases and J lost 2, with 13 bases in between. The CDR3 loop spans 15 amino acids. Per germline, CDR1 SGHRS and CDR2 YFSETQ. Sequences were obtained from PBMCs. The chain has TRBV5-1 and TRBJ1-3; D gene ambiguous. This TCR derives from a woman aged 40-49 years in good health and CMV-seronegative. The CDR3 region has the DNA TGCGCCAGCAGCGTGGACGGAGGGCCTGGAAACACCATATATTTT. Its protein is CASSVDGGPGNTIYF.